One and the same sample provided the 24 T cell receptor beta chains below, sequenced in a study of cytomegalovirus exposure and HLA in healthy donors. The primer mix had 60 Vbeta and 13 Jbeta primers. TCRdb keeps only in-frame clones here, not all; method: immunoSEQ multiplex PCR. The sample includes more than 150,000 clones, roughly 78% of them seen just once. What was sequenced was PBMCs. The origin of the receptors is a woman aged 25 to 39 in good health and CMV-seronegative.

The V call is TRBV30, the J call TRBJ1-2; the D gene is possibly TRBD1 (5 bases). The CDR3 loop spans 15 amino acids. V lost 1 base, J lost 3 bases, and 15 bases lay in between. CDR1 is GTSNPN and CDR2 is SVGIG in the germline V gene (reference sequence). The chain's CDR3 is CAWSATGRGDYGYTF. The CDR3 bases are TGTGCCTGGAGTGCAACGGGACGGGGGGACTATGGCTACACCTTC.

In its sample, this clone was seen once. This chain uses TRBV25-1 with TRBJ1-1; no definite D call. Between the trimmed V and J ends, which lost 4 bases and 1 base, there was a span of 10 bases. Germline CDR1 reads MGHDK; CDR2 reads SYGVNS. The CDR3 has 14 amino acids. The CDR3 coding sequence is TGTGCCAGCAGTGGGGTTGGGCCGAACACTGAAGCTTTCTTT. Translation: CASSGVGPNTEAFF.

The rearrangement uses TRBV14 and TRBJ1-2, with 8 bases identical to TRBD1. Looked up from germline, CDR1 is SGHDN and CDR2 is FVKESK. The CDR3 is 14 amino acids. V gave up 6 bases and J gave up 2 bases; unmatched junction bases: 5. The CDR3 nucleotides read TGTGCCAGCAGGCAGACAGGGGTGAACTATGGCTACACCTTC. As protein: CASRQTGVNYGYTF.

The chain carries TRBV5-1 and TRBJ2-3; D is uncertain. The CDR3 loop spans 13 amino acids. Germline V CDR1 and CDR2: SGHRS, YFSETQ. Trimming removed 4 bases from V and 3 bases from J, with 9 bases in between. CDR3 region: CASSEAMTDTQYF. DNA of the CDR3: TGCGCCAGCAGCGAAGCGATGACAGATACGCAGTATTTT.

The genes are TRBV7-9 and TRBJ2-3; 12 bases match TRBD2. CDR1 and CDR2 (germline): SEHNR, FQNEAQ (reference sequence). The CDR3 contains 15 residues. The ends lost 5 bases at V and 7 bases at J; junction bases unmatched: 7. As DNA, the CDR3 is TGTGCCAGCAGCGTGTCTAGCGGGGGGGCGAATACGCAGTATTTT. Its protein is CASSVSSGGANTQYF.

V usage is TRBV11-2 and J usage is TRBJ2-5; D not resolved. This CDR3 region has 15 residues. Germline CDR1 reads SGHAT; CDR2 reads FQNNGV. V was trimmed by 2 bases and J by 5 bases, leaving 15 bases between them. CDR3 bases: TGTGCCAGCAGCTTATTTTTGCAGTCCGGGGAGACCCAGTACTTC. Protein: CASSLFLQSGETQYF.

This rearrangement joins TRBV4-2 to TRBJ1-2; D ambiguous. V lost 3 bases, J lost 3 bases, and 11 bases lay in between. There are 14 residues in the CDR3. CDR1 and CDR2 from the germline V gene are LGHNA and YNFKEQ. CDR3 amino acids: CASSHNTRDYGYTF. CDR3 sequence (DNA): TGTGCCAGCAGCCATAACACCCGGGACTATGGCTACACCTTC.

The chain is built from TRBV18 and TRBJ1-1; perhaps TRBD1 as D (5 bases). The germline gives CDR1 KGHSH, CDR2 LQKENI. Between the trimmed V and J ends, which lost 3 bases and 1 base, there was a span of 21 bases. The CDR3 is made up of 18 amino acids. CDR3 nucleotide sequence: TGTGCCAGCTCACCCCAGGGAAATTTATTGTTGGCGAACACTGAAGCTTTCTTT. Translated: CASSPQGNLLLANTEAFF. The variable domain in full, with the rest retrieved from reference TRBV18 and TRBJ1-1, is NAGVMQNPRHLVRRRGQEARLRCSPMKGHSHVYWYRQLPEEGLKFMVYLQKENIIDESGMPKERFSAEFPKEGPSILRIQQVVRGDSAAYFCASSPQGNLLLANTEAFFGQGTRLTVV.

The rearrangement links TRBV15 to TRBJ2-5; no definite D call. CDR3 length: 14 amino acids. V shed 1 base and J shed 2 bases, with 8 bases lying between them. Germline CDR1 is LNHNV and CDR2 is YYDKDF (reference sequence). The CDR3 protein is CATSRVTEQETQYF. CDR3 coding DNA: TGTGCCACCAGCAGAGTAACAGAACAAGAGACCCAGTACTTC.

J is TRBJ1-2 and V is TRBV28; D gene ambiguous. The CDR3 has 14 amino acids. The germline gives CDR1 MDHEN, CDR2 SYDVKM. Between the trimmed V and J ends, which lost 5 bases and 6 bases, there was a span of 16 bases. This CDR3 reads CASSRGSGSNGYTF. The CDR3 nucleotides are TGTGCCAGCAGTCGAGGATCGGGATCAAATGGCTACACCTTC.

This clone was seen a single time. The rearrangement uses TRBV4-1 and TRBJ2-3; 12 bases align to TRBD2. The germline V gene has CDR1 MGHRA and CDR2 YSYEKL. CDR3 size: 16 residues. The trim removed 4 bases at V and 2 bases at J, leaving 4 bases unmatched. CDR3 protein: CASSPRTSGNTDTQYF. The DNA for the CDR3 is TGCGCCAGCAGCCCCCGGACTAGCGGGAACACAGATACGCAGTATTTT.

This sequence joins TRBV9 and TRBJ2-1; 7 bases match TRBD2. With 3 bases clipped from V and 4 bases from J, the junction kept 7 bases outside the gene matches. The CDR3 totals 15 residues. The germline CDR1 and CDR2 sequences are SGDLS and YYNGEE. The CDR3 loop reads CASSAGGGLYNEQFF. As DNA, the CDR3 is TGTGCCAGCAGCGCTGGGGGGGGGTTATACAATGAGCAGTTCTTC.

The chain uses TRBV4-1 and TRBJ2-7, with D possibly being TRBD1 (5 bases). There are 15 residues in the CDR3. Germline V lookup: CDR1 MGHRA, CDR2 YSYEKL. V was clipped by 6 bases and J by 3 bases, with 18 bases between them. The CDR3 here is CASSGTGFQDYEQYF. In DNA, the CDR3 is TGCGCCAGCAGTGGAACAGGATTCCAAGACTACGAGCAGTACTTC.

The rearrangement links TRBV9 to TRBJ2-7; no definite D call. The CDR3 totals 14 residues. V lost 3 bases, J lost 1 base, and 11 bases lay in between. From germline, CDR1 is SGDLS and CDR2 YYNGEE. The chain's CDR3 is CASSATRLSYEQYF. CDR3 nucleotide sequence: TGTGCCAGCAGCGCCACCAGACTTTCCTACGAGCAGTACTTC. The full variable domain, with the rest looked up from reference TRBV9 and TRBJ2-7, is DSGVTQTPKHLITATGQRVTLRCSPRSGDLSVYWYQQSLDQGLQFLIQYYNGEERAKGNILERFSAQQFPDLHSELNLSSLELGDSALYFCASSATRLSYEQYFGPGTRLTVT.

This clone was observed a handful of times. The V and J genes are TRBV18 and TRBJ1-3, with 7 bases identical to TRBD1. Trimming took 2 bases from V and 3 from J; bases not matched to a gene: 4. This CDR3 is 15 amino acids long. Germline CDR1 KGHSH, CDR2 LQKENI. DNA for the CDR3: TGTGCCAGCTCACCAGAGGGGGCGCGTGGAAACACCATATATTTT. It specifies CASSPEGARGNTIYF.

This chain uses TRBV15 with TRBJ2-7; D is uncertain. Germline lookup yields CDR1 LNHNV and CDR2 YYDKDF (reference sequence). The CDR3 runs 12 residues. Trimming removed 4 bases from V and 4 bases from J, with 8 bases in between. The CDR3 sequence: CATSISDYEQYF. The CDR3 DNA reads TGTGCCACCAGCATATCAGATTACGAGCAGTACTTC.

CDR3 loop: CASSLAGRQGYEQYF. The CDR3 DNA follows: TGTGCCAGCAGCTTGGCAGGGAGGCAAGGCTACGAGCAGTACTTC. This rearrangement joins TRBV5-4 to TRBJ2-7, with a weak D call TRBD2 (6 bases). The CDR3 is 15 amino acids. Trimming took 0 bases from V and 3 from J, leaving 13 bases between them. Looked up from germline, CDR1 is SGHNT and CDR2 is YYREEE (reference sequence).

The CDR3 DNA reads as TGTGCCAGTAGTATCCTGCAGGGCCGGGATGAGCAGTTCTTC. Its translation: CASSILQGRDEQFF. J is TRBJ2-1 and V is TRBV19, with a possible D match to TRBD1 (5 bases). In germline, CDR1 is LNHDA, CDR2 SQIVND (reference sequence). The CDR3 is 14 amino acids. Trimming took off 3 bases at V and 8 bases at J, with 14 bases between the two ends.

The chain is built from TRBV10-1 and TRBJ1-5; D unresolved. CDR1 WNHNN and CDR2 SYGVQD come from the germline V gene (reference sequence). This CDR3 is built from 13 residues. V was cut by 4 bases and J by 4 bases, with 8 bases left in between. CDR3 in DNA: TGCGCCAGCAGTGCCGGCGGGAATCAGCCCCAGCATTTT. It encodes CASSAGGNQPQHF.

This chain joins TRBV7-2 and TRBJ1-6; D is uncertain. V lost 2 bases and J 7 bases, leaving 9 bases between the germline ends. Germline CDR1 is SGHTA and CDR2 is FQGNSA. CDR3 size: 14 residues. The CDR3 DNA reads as TGTGCCAGCAGCTTATTAGGCAGGAATTCACCCCTCCACTTT. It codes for CASSLLGRNSPLHF. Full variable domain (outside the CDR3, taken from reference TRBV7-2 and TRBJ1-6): GAGVSQSPSNKVTEKGKDVELRCDPISGHTALYWYRQSLGQGLEFLIYFQGNSAPDKSGLPSDRFSAERTGGSVSTLTIQRTQQEDSAVYLCASSLLGRNSPLHFGNGTRLTVT.

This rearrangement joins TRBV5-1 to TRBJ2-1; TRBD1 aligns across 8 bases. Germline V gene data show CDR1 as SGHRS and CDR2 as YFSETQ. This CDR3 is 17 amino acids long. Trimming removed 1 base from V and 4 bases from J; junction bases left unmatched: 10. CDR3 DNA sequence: TGCGCCAGCAGCTTGAGCGGAGGCACAGGGGGTTACAATGAGCAGTTCTTC. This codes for CASSLSGGTGGYNEQFF. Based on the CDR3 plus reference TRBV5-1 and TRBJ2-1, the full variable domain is KAGVTQTPRYLIKTRGQQVTLSCSPISGHRSVSWYQQTPGQGLQFLFEYFSETQRNKGNFPGRFSGRQFSNSRSEMNVSTLELGDSALYLCASSLSGGTGGYNEQFFGPGTRLTVL.

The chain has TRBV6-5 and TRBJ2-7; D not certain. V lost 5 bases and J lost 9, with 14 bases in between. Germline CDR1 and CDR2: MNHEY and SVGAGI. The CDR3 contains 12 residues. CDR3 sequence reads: CASSPPPTRQYF. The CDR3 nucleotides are TGTGCCAGCAGTCCCCCCCCTACGAGGCAGTACTTC.

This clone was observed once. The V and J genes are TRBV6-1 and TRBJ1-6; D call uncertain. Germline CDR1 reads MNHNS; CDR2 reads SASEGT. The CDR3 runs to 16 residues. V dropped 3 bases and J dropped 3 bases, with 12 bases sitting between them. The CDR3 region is CASSDPQSVYNSPLHF. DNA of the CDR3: TGTGCCAGCAGTGATCCCCAGAGCGTCTATAATTCACCCCTCCACTTT.

CDR3 sequence reads: CAQRASGYTF. CDR3 nucleotides: TGTGCCCAGAGGGCCAGTGGCTACACCTTC. V gene TRBV30 combines with J gene TRBJ1-2; D not resolved. The V end lost 8 bases, the J end lost 7 bases, and 11 bases lay between the germline ends. The CDR3 has 10 residues. Germline-derived CDR1 and CDR2 are GTSNPN and SVGIG (reference sequence).